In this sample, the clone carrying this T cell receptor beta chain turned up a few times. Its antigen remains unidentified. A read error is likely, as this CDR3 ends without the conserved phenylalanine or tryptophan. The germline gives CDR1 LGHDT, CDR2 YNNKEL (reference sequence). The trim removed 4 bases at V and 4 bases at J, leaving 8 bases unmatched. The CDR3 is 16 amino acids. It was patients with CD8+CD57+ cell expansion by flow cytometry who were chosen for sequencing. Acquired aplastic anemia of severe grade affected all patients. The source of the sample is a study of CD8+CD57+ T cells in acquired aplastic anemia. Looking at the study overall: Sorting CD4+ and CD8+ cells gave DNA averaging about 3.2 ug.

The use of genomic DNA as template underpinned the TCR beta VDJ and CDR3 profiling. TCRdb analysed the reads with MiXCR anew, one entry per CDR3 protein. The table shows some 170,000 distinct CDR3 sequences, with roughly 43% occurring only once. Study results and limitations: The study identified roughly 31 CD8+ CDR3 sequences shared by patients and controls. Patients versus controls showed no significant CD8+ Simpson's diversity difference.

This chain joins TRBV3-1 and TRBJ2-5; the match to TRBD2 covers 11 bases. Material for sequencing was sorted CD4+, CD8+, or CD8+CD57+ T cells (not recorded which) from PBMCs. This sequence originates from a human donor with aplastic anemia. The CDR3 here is CASSPYSGGVRETQYL. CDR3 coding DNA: TGTGCCAGCAGCCCCTATAGCGGGGGGGTTCGAGAGACCCAGTACCTC.